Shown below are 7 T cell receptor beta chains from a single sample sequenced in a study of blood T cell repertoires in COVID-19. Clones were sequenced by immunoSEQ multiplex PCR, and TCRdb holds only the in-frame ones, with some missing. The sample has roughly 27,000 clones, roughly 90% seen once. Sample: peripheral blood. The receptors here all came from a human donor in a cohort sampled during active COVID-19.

For the CDR3, the DNA is TGTGCCAGCAGTTACCGGGACAGACACACAGATACGCAGTATTTT. Residues: CASSYRDRHTDTQYF. The chain couples TRBV27 to TRBJ2-3; TRBD1 matches 7 bases. The junction had 6 bases not matched to a gene; V was cut back by 4 bases and J by 2 bases. The CDR3 sequence is 15 residues long. CDR1 is MNHEY, CDR2 SMNVEV, per germline (reference sequence).

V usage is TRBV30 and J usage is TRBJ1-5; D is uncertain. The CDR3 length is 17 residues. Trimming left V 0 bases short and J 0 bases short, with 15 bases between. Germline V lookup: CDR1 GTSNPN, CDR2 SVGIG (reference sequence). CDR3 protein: CAWSVQQGRFSNQPQHF. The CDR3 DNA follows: TGTGCCTGGAGTGTACAACAAGGCAGGTTTAGCAATCAGCCCCAGCATTTT.

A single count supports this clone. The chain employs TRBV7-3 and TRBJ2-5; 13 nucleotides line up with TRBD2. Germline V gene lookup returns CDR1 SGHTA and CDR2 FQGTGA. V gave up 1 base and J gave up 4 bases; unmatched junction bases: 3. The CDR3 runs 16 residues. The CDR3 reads CASSLRTSGGGETQYF. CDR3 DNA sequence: TGTGCCAGCAGCTTAAGGACTAGCGGGGGCGGAGAGACCCAGTACTTC.

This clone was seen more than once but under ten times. This CDR3 reads CASSELGGGKPQHF. In DNA form, the CDR3 reads TGTGCCAGCAGTGAATTAGGGGGGGGGAAGCCCCAGCATTTT. The chain combines TRBV6-1 with TRBJ1-5, with D perhaps TRBD1 (6 bases). The V gene's germline CDR1 is MNHNS and CDR2 SASEGT. The CDR3 has 14 amino acids. Trimming removed 2 bases at V and 8 bases at J, with 13 bases between.

The CDR3 region is CASSYRDRGLSGKYF. The CDR3 DNA follows: TGTGCCAGCAGCTACCGGGACAGGGGCCTATCGGGCAAGTACTTC. The V gene is TRBV11-2, the J gene TRBJ2-5, with TRBD1 identical over 10 bases. With 4 bases clipped from V and 12 bases from J, the junction kept 14 bases outside the gene matches. The germline V gene has CDR1 SGHAT and CDR2 FQNNGV. CDR3 length: 15 amino acids.

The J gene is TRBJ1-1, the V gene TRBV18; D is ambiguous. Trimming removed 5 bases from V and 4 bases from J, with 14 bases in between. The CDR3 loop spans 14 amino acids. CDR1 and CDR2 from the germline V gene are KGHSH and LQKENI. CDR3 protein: CASSTGDFGTEAFF. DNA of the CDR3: TGTGCCAGCTCAACCGGGGATTTTGGCACTGAAGCTTTCTTT.

The CDR3 loop reads CSAPKDRGQFF. In DNA form, the CDR3 reads TGCAGTGCACCCAAGGACAGGGGTCAGTTCTTC. The chain has TRBV20-1 and TRBJ2-1; 9 bases are shared with TRBD1. Trimming at V came to 6 bases and at J to 13 bases, leaving 7 bases not matched to a gene. The CDR3 consists of 11 residues. CDR1 is DFQATT and CDR2 is SNEGSKA in the germline V gene (reference sequence).